These 14 T cell receptor beta chains were sequenced from one sample in a study of T cells in Graves' hyperthyroidism and ophthalmopathy. RNA transcripts provided the source from which TCR beta CDR3 regions were amplified. Researchers ran a first-round RT-PCR on the TCR CDR3 using the HTBI primer set. TCRdb reprocessed the multiplex PCR reads with MiXCR, giving one entry per CDR3 protein. This table holds a few hundred thousand distinct CDR3 sequences, roughly 20% found once. Sequencing used blood. Receptors were obtained from a man in his late teens or twenties with Graves' hyperthyroidism.

The chain carries TRBV2 and TRBJ2-7; 11 positions agree with TRBD2. Germline V gene sequence: CDR1 SNHLY, CDR2 FYNNEI. The V and J ends lost 7 bases and 4 bases, in that order; junction bases with no gene match: 6. CDR3 length equals 14 residues. CDR3 in DNA: TGTGCCAGCATACCGACTAGCGGGGTTTACGAGCAGTACTTC. Translated, it gives CASIPTSGVYEQYF.

The chain uses TRBV6-5 and TRBJ1-2; D unclear. This CDR3 spans 14 amino acids. The V end lost 2 bases, the J end lost 2 bases, and 9 bases lay between the germline ends. Germline loops: CDR1 MNHEY, CDR2 SVGAGI. In DNA form, the CDR3 reads TGTGCCAGCAGTTACGGGTCAGGCAACTATGGCTACACCTTC. This gives the protein CASSYGSGNYGYTF.

This clonotype was seen a few times. This sequence joins TRBV5-1 and TRBJ2-5; TRBD2 matches 9 bases. V lost 1 base to trimming and J lost 0 bases; unmatched junction nucleotides: 4. The CDR3 extends over 16 amino acids. Germline lookup yields CDR1 SGHRS and CDR2 YFSETQ. Written as DNA, the CDR3 is TGCGCCAGCAGCTTGCGCATAGCGGGGGACCAAGAGACCCAGTACTTC. Protein product: CASSLRIAGDQETQYF. The variable domain in full, completed from reference TRBV5-1 and TRBJ2-5, reads KAGVTQTPRYLIKTRGQQVTLSCSPISGHRSVSWYQQTPGQGLQFLFEYFSETQRNKGNFPGRFSGRQFSNSRSEMNVSTLELGDSALYLCASSLRIAGDQETQYFGPGTRLLVL.

This clonotype was counted at least ten times. The V and J genes are TRBV6-5 and TRBJ1-5, with TRBD1 as a possible D gene (5 bases). This CDR3 is built from 13 residues. Germline CDR1 MNHEY, CDR2 SVGAGI. Trimming removed 8 bases from V and 4 bases from J, with 12 bases in between. Written as DNA, the CDR3 is TGTGCCAGCGGGGGAGGGCATAATCAGCCCCAGCATTTT. Amino acid sequence: CASGGGHNQPQHF.

The rearrangement joins TRBV12-3 or TRBV12-4 to TRBJ2-5; possibly TRBD1 for D (6 bases). The CDR3 consists of 15 residues. V was shortened by 3 bases and J by 5 bases, with 16 bases between the two germline ends. CDR3: CASSFEQGLGETQYF. CDR3 DNA: TGTGCCAGCAGTTTTGAACAGGGTCTGGGGGAGACCCAGTACTTC.

This clonotype was seen ten or more times. The chain joins TRBV12-3 or TRBV12-4 to TRBJ2-7; D unclear. This CDR3 has 15 residues. Deletions cut 5 bases from V and 1 base from J, with 15 bases between. CDR3 in DNA: TGTGCCAGCAGTCCCGCCTACTTTCAATCCTACGAGCAGTACTTC. Amino acid sequence: CASSPAYFQSYEQYF.

The table lists this clonotype with many counts. The rearrangement joins TRBV7-2 to TRBJ1-2; 7 positions match TRBD1. J was trimmed by 1 base and V by 2 bases; bases with no gene match: 10. CDR3 length: 17 residues. The germline V gene has CDR1 SGHTA and CDR2 FQGNSA. Here the CDR3 DNA reads TGTGCCAGCAGCTTAACGGCCGGGACAGCTTTTAACTATGGCTACACCTTC. Its protein is CASSLTAGTAFNYGYTF.

This clonotype was picked up many times. This chain connects TRBV12-3 or TRBV12-4 to TRBJ2-2; unclear D gene. The ends were cut back, 6 bases at V and 5 bases at J, with 7 bases in the middle. This CDR3 comprises 12 residues. DNA of the CDR3: TGTGCCAGCAGAACAGAAACCGGGGAGCTGTTTTTT. Its translation is CASRTETGELFF.

This clonotype was seen many times. The V call is TRBV6-5, the J call TRBJ1-1; D is uncertain. There are 17 residues in the CDR3. V lost 2 bases to trimming and J lost 2 bases, with 18 bases between them. Germline V lookup: CDR1 MNHEY, CDR2 SVGAGI. The CDR3 sequence is CASSYGVGRRVNTEAFF. As DNA, the CDR3 is TGTGCCAGCAGTTACGGGGTTGGTCGCAGAGTCAACACTGAAGCTTTCTTT.

This chain uses TRBV28 with TRBJ2-7; TRBD1 matches 7 bases. Per the germline V gene, CDR1 is MDHEN and CDR2 is SYDVKM. This CDR3 has 16 amino acids. Trimming took 3 bases from V and 0 from J; bases not matched to a gene: 8. CDR3 protein: CASSLEGGPFSYEQYF. DNA of the CDR3: TGTGCCAGCAGTTTGGAAGGGGGCCCCTTCTCCTACGAGCAGTACTTC.

The sample holds many counts of this clonotype. The genes are TRBV2 and TRBJ1-2; D might be TRBD1 (6 bases). The CDR3 sequence is 17 residues long. CDR1 is SNHLY, CDR2 FYNNEI, per germline. Trimming took 2 bases from V and 0 from J, leaving 16 bases between them. CDR3 nucleotides: TGTGCCAGCAGTGAATTTACAGGGTCGGCAGCTAACTATGGCTACACCTTC. It yields the protein CASSEFTGSAANYGYTF.

There are many counts of this clonotype. The chain uses TRBV12-3 or TRBV12-4 and TRBJ1-1; no clear D. V lost 3 bases, J lost 3 bases, and 11 bases lay in between. This CDR3 has 14 amino acids. DNA of the CDR3: TGTGCCAGCAGTTTCTTTCGACGGGACACTGAAGCTTTCTTT. It is translated as CASSFFRRDTEAFF.

The chain joins TRBV7-2 to TRBJ2-7, with D perhaps assigned TRBD1 or TRBD2 (5 bases each). V lost 6 bases to trimming and J lost 6 bases, with 15 bases between them. This CDR3 spans 13 amino acids. CDR1 SGHTA and CDR2 FQGNSA come from the germline V gene. The CDR3 nucleotides are TGTGCCAGCAGACCTCCGGCCGGGACCGAGCAGTACTTC. Its translation: CASRPPAGTEQYF.

The rearrangement links TRBV19 to TRBJ1-5, with TRBD1 as a possible D gene (6 bases). This CDR3 is 14 amino acids long. The ends were cut back, 1 base at V and 4 bases at J, with 8 bases in the middle. In germline, CDR1 is LNHDA, CDR2 SQIVND (reference sequence). The CDR3 sequence: CASSIVQGNQPQHF. CDR3 sequence (DNA): TGTGCCAGTAGTATAGTCCAGGGGAATCAGCCCCAGCATTTT.